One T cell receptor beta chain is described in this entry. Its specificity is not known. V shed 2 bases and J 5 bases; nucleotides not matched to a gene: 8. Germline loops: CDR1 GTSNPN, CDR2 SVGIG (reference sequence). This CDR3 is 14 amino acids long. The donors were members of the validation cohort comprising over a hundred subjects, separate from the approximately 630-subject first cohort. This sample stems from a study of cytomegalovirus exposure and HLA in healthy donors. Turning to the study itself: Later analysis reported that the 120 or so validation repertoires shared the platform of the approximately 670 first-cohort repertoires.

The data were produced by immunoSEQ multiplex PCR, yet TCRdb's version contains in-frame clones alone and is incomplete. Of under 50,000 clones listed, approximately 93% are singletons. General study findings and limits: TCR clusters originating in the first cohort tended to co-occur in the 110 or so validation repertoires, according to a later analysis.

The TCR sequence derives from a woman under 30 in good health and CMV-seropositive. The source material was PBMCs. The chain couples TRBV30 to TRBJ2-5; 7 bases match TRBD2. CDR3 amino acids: CAWSPNGLVETQYF. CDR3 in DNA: TGTGCCTGGAGTCCTAACGGACTAGTGGAGACCCAGTACTTC.